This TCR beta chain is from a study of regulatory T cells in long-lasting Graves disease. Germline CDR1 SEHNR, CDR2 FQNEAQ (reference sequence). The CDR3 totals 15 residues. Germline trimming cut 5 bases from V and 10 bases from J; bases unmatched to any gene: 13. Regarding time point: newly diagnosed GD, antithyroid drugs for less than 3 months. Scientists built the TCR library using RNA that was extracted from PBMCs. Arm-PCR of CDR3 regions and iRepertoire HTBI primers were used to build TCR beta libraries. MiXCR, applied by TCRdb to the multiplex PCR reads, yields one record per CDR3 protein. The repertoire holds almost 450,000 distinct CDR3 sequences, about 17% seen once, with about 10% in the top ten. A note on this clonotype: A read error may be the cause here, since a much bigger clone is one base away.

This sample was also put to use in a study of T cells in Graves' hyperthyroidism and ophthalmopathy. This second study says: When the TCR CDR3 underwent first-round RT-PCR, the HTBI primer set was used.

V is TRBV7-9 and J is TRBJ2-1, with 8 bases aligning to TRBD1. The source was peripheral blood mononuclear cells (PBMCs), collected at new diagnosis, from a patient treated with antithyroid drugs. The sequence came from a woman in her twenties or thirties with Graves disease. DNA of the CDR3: TGTGCCAGCAGCGGGGCCGGGACAGGTACAGAAGAGCAGTTCTTC. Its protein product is CASSGAGTGTEEQFF.